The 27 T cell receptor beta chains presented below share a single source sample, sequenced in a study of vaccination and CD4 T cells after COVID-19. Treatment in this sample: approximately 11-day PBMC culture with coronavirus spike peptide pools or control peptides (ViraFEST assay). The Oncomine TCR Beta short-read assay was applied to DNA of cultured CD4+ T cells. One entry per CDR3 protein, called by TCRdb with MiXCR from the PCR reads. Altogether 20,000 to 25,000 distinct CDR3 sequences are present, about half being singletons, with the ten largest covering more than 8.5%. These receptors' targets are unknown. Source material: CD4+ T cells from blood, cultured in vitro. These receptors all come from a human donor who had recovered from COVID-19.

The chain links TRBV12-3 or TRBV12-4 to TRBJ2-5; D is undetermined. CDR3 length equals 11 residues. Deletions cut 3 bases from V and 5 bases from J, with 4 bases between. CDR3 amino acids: CASSFWETQYF. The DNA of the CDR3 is TGTGCCAGCAGTTTTTGGGAGACCCAGTACTTC.

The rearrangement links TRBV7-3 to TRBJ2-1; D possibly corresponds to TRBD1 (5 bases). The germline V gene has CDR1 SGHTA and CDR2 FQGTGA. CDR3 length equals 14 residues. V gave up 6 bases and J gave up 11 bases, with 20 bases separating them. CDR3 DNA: TGTGCCAGCAGTCGTTATTTAGACAGCCTGAAGCAGTTCTTC. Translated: CASSRYLDSLKQFF. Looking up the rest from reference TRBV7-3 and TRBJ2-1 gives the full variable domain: GAGVSQTPSNKVTEKGKYVELRCDPISGHTALYWYRQSLGQGPEFLIYFQGTGAADDSGLPNDRFFAVRPEGSVSTLKIQRTERGDSAVYLCASSRYLDSLKQFFGPGTRLTVL.

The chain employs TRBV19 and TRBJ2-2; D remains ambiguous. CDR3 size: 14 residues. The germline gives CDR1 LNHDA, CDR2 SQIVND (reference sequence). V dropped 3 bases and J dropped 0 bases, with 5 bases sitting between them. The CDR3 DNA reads TGTGCCAGTAGTATCATGGCGAACACCGGGGAGCTGTTTTTT. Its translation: CASSIMANTGELFF.

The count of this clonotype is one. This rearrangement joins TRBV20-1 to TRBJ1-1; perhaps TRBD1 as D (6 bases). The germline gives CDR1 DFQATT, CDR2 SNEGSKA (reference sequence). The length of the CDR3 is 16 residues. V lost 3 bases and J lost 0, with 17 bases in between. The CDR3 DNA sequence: TGCAGTGCTAGGAAAGGGGACATAGGTATGAACACTGAAGCTTTCTTT. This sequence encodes CSARKGDIGMNTEAFF.

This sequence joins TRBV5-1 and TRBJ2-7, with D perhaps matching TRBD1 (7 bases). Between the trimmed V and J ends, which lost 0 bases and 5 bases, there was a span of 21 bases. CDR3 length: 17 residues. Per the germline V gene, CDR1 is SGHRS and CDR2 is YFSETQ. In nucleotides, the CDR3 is TGCGCCAGCAGCTTGGCCCCCGGCGCAGGGGGGTACGACGAGCAGTACTTC. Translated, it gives CASSLAPGAGGYDEQYF. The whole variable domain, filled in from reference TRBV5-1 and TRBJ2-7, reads KAGVTQTPRYLIKTRGQQVTLSCSPISGHRSVSWYQQTPGQGLQFLFEYFSETQRNKGNFPGRFSGRQFSNSRSEMNVSTLELGDSALYLCASSLAPGAGGYDEQYFGPGTRLTVT.

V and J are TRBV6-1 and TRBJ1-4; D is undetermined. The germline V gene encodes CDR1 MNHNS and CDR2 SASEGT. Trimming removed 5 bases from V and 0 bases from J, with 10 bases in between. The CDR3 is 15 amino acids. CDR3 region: CASSSLGATNEKLFF. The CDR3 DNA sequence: TGTGCCAGCAGTAGCTTAGGAGCAACTAATGAAAAACTGTTTTTT.

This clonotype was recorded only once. The CDR3 DNA reads as TGTGCCACCAGCAGCGGAGGAACCTACGAGCAGTACTTC. As protein: CATSSGGTYEQYF. The J gene is TRBJ2-7, the V gene TRBV15, with D tentatively TRBD2 (5 bases). Germline V gives CDR1 LNHNV, CDR2 YYDKDF (reference sequence). The V end was cut by 3 bases, the J end by 2 bases, with 8 bases between. The CDR3 runs to 13 residues.

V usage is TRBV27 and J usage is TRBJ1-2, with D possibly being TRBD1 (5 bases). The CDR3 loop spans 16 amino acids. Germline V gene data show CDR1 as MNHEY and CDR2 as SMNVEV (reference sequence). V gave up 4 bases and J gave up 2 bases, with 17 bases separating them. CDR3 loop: CASSSAGAEHNYGYTF. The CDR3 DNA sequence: TGTGCCAGCAGTTCCGCCGGGGCGGAGCACAACTATGGCTACACCTTC.

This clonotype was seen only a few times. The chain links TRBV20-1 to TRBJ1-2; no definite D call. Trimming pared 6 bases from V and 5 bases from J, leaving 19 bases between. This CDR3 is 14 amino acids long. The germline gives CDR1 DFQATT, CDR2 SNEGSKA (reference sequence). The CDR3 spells CSARADRGAYGYTF. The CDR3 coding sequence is TGCAGTGCCCGGGCGGACCGCGGTGCGTATGGCTACACCTTC.

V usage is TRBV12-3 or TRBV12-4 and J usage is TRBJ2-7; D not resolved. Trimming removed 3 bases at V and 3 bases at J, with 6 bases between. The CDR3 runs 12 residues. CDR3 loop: CASSFTGYEQYF. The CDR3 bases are TGTGCCAGCAGTTTCACCGGCTACGAGCAGTACTTC.

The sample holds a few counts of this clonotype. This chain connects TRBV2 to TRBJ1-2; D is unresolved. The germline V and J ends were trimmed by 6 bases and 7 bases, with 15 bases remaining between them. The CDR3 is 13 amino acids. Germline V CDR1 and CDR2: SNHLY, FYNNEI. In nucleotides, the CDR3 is TGTGCCAGCAGCGTTCGGGCCTCCTCTGGCTACACCTTC. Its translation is CASSVRASSGYTF. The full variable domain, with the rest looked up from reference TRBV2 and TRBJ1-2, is EPEVTQTPSHQVTQMGQEVILRCVPISNHLYFYWYRQILGQKVEFLVSFYNNEISEKSEIFDDQFSVERPDGSNFTLKIRSTKLEDSAMYFCASSVRASSGYTFGSGTRLTVV.

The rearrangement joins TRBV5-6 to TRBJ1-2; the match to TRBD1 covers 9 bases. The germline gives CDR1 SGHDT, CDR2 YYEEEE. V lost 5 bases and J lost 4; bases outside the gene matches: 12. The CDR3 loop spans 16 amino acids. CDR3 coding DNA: TGTGCCAGCAGTTCTGTTGGACAGGGGACTATCTATGGCTACACCTTC. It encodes CASSSVGQGTIYGYTF. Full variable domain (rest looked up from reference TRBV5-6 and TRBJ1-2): DAGVTQSPTHLIKTRGQQVTLRCSPKSGHDTVSWYQQALGQGPQFIFQYYEEEERQRGNFPDRFSGHQFPNYSSELNVNALLLGDSALYLCASSSVGQGTIYGYTFGSGTRLTVV.

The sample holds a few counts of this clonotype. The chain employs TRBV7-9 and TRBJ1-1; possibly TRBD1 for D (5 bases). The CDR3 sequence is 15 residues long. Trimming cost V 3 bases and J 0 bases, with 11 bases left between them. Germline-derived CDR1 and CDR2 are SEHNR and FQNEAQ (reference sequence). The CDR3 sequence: CASSLSGALNTEAFF. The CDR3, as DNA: TGTGCCAGCAGCTTGTCTGGGGCTCTGAACACTGAAGCTTTCTTT. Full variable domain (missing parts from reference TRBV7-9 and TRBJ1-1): DTGVSQNPRHKITKRGQNVTFRCDPISEHNRLYWYRQTLGQGPEFLTYFQNEAQLEKSRLLSDRFSAERPKGSFSTLEIQRTEQGDSAMYLCASSLSGALNTEAFFGQGTRLTVV.

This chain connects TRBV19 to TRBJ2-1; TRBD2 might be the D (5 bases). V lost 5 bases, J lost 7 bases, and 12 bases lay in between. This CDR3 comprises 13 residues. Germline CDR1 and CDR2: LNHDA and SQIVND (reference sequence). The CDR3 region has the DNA TGTGCCAGTAGTGTCGGACTGATAAATGAGCAGTTCTTC. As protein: CASSVGLINEQFF.

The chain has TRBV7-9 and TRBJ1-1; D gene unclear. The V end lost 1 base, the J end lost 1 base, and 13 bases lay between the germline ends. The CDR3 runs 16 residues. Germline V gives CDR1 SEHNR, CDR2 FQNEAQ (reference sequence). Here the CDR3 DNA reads TGTGCCAGCAGCTTAGGACCGGGTATGGGGAACACTGAAGCTTTCTTT. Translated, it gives CASSLGPGMGNTEAFF. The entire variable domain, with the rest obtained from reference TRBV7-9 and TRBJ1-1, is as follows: DTGVSQNPRHKITKRGQNVTFRCDPISEHNRLYWYRQTLGQGPEFLTYFQNEAQLEKSRLLSDRFSAERPKGSFSTLEIQRTEQGDSAMYLCASSLGPGMGNTEAFFGQGTRLTVV.

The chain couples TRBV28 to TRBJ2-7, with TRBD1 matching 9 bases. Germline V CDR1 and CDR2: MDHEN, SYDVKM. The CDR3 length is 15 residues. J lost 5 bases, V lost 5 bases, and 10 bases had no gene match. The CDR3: CASSPQTGGINEQYF. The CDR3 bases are TGTGCCAGCAGTCCCCAGACAGGGGGAATCAACGAGCAGTACTTC.

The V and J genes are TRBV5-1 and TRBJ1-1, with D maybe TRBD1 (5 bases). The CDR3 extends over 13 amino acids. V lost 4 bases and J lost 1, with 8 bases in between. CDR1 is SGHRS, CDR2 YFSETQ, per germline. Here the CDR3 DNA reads TGCGCCAGCAGCCCCACAGGGAACACTGAAGCTTTCTTT. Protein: CASSPTGNTEAFF.

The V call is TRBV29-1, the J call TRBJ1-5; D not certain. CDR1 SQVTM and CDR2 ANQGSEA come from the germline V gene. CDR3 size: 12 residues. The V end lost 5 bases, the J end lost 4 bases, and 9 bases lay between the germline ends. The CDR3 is CSVTEGNQPQHF. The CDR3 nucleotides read TGCAGCGTTACGGAAGGTAATCAGCCCCAGCATTTT.

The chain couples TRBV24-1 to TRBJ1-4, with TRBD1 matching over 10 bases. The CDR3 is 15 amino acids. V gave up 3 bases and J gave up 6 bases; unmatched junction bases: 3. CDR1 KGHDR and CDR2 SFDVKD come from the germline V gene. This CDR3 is CATSDTGTGDEKLFF. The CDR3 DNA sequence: TGTGCCACCAGTGATACCGGGACAGGGGATGAAAAACTGTTTTTT.

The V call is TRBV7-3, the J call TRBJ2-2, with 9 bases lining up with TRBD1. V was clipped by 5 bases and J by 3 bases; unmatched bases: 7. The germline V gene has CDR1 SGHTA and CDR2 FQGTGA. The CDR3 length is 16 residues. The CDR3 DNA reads TGTGCCAGCAGCGATGGACAGGGGACTGACACCGGGGAGCTGTTTTTT. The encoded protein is CASSDGQGTDTGELFF.

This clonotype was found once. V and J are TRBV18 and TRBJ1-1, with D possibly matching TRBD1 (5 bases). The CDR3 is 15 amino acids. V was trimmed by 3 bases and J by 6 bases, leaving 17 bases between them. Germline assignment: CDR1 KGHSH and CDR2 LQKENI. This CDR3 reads CASSPHEGGAAEAFF. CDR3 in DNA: TGTGCCAGCTCACCCCACGAAGGCGGGGCTGCTGAAGCTTTCTTT.

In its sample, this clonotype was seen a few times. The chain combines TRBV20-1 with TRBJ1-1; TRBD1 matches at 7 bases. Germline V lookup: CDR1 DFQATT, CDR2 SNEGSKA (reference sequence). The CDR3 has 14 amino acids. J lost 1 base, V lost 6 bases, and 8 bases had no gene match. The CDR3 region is CSAPGQSGNTEAFF. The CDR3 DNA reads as TGCAGTGCCCCGGGACAGTCGGGGAACACTGAAGCTTTCTTT.

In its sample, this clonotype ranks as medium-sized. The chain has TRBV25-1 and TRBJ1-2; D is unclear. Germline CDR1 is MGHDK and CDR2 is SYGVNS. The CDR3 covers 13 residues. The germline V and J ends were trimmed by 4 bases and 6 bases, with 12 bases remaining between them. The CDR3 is CASSVSWTDGYTF. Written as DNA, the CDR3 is TGTGCCAGCAGTGTTTCATGGACGGATGGCTACACCTTC.

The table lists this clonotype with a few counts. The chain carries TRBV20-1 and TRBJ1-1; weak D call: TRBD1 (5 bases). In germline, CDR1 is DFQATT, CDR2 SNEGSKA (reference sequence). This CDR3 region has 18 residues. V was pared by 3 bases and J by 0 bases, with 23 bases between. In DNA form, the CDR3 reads TGCAGTGCTAGCTCTACCCATTCCCGGGACTACATGAACACTGAAGCTTTCTTT. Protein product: CSASSTHSRDYMNTEAFF.

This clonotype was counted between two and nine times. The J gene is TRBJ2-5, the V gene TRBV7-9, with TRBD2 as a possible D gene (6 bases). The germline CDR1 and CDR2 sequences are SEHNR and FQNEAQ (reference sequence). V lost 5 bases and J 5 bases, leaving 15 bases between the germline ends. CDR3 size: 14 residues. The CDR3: CASSNSGGGETQYF. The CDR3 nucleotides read TGTGCCAGCAGCAATTCTGGAGGAGGGGAGACCCAGTACTTC.

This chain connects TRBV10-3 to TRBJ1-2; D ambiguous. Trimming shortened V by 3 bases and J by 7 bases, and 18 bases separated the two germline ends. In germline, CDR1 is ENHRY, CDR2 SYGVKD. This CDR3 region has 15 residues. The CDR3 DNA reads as TGTGCCATCAGTGAAAGGTGGCAGGTGAGGGCTGGCTACACCTTC. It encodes CAISERWQVRAGYTF.

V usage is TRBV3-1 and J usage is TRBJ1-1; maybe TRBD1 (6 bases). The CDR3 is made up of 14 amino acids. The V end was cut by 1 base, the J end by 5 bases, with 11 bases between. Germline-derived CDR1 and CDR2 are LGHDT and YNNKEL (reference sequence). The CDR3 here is CASSQGQVGTEAFF. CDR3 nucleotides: TGTGCCAGCAGCCAAGGACAGGTGGGGACTGAAGCTTTCTTT.